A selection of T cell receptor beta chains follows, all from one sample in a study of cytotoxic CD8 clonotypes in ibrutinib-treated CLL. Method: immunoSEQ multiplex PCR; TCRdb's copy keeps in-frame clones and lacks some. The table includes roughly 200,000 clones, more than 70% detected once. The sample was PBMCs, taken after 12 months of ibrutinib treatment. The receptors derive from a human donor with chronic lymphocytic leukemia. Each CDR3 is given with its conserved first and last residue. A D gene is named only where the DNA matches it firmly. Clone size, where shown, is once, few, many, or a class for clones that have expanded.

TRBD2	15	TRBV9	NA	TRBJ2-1	CASSVSSGMYNEQFF	TGTGCCAGCAGCGTAAGTAGCGGGATGTACAATGAGCAGTTCTTC
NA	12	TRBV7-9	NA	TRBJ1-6	CASSSTDSPLHF	TGTGCCAGCAGCTCCACGGATTCACCCCTCCACTTT
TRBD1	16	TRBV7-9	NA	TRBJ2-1	CASSSTRDRGLNEQFF	TGTGCCAGCAGCTCCACCCGGGACAGGGGACTCAATGAGCAGTTCTTC
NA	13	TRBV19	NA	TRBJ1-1	CASSMTFNTEAFF	TGTGCCAGTAGTATGACTTTTAACACTGAAGCTTTCTTT
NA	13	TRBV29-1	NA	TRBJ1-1	CSAHGGAGTEAFF	TGCAGCGCCCACGGGGGTGCGGGCACTGAAGCTTTCTTT
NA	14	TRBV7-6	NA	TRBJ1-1	CASSPDRWNTEAFF	TGTGCCAGCAGCCCCGACAGGTGGAACACTGAAGCTTTCTTT
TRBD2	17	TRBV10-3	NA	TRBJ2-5	CAISAGLAGGPPETQYF	TGTGCCATCAGTGCAGGACTAGCGGGGGGTCCACCAGAGACCCAGTACTTC
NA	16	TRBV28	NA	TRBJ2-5	CAPPPVTGTGQETQYF	TGTGCCCCCCCGCCAGTTACTGGTACAGGCCAAGAGACCCAGTACTTC
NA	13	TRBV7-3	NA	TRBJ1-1	CASSLTSGSEAFF	TGTGCCAGCAGCTTAACCTCAGGGTCGGAAGCTTTCTTT
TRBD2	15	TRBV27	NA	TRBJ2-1	CASRISGGIYNEQFF	TGTGCCAGCAGGATTAGCGGGGGGATTTACAATGAGCAGTTCTTC
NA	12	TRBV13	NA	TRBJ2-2	CASSLRHGELFF	TGTGCCAGCAGCTTAAGACACGGGGAGCTGTTTTTT
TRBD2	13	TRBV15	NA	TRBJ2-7	CATKPGLVDEQYF	TGTGCCACCAAACCGGGACTAGTAGACGAGCAGTACTTC
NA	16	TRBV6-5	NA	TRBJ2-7	CASSSQPYSSSYEQYF	TGTGCCAGCAGTTCCCAACCTTACAGCAGCTCCTACGAGCAGTACTTC
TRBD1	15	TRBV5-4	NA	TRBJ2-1	CASSGGQGSYNEQFF	TGTGCCAGCAGCGGCGGACAGGGTTCTTACAATGAGCAGTTCTTC
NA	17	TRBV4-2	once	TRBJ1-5	CASSQEGVSGFNQPQHF	TGTGCCAGCAGCCAAGAGGGGGTCTCCGGGTTCAATCAGCCCCAGCATTTT
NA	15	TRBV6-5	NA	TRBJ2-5	CASSYSGSSQETQYF	TGTGCCAGCAGTTACTCCGGGTCCTCGCAAGAGACCCAGTACTTC
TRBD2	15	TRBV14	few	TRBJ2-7	CASSLFPGGAGEQYF	TGTGCCAGCAGCCTCTTCCCCGGGGGGGCCGGGGAGCAGTACTTC
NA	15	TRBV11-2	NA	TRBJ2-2	CASSYSQGITGELFF	TGTGCCAGCAGCTACTCTCAGGGGATCACCGGGGAGCTGTTTTTT
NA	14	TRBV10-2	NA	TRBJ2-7	CASSVRQYSYEQYF	TGCGCCAGCAGTGTTAGACAGTACTCCTACGAGCAGTACTTC
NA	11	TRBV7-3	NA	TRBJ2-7	CASSLDYEQYF	TGTGCCAGCAGCTTAGACTACGAGCAGTACTTC
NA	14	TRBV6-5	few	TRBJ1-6	CASSYSWPNSPLHF	TGTGCCAGCAGTTACTCATGGCCTAATTCACCCCTCCACTTT
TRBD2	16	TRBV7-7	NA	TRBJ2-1	CASSQRAGTSGGEQFF	TGTGCTAGCAGTCAGAGAGCCGGGACTAGCGGGGGAGAGCAGTTCTTC
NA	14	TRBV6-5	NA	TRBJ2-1	CASAPGEPYNEQFF	TGTGCCAGCGCGCCGGGGGAACCCTACAATGAGCAGTTCTTC
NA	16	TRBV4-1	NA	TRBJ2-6	CASSLDEGSGANVLTF	TGCGCCAGCAGCCTGGACGAGGGGTCTGGGGCCAACGTCCTGACTTTC
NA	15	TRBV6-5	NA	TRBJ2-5	CASSYFGLGRETQYF	TGTGCCAGCAGTTACTTCGGACTGGGCAGAGAGACCCAGTACTTC
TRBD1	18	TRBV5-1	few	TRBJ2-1	CASSFSPGTGGAFNEQFF	TGCGCCAGCAGCTTCTCCCCCGGGACAGGGGGCGCATTCAATGAGCAGTTCTTC
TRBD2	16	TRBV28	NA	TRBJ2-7	CASSLTSGGSSYEQYF	TGTGCCAGCAGTTTAACTAGCGGGGGCTCCTCCTACGAGCAGTACTTC
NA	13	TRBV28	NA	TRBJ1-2	CASTHGVEFGYTF	TGTGCCAGCACCCACGGTGTGGAATTTGGCTACACCTTC
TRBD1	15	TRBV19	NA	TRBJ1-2	CASSPDRARGGGYTF	TGTGCCAGTAGCCCGGACAGGGCCCGCGGCGGTGGCTACACCTTC
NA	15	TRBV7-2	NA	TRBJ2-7	CASSLRQGGRYEQYF	TGTGCCAGCAGCTTACGCCAGGGGGGCCGCTACGAGCAGTACTTC
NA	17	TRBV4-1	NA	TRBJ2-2	CASSQVGVGAVTGELFF	TGCGCCAGCAGCCAAGTGGGGGTAGGGGCGGTCACCGGGGAGCTGTTTTTT
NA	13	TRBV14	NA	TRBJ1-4	CASSRDLNEKLFF	TGTGCCAGCAGCCGGGACCTGAATGAAAAACTGTTTTTT
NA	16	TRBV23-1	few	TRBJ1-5	CASSQSKTWVNQPQHF	TGCGCCAGCAGTCAATCGAAAACATGGGTCAATCAGCCCCAGCATTTT
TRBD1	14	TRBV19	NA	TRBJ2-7	CASSFRQGVYEQYF	TGTGCCAGTAGTTTCCGACAGGGGGTCTACGAGCAGTACTTC
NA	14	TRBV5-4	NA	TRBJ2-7	CASSQEYGLYEQYF	TGTGCCAGCAGCCAAGAGTACGGGCTCTACGAGCAGTACTTC